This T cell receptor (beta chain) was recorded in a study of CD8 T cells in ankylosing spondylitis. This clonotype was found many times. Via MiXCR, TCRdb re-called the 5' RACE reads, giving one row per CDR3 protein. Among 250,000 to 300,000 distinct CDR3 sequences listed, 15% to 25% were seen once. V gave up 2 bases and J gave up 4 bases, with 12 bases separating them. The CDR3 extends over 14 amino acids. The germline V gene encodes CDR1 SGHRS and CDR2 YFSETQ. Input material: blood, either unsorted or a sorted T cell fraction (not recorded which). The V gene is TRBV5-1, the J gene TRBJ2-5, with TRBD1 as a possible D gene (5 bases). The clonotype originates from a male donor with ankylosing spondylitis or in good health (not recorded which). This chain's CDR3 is CASSFGQGGETQYF. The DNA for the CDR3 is TGCGCCAGCAGCTTTGGGCAGGGTGGAGAGACCCAGTACTTC.